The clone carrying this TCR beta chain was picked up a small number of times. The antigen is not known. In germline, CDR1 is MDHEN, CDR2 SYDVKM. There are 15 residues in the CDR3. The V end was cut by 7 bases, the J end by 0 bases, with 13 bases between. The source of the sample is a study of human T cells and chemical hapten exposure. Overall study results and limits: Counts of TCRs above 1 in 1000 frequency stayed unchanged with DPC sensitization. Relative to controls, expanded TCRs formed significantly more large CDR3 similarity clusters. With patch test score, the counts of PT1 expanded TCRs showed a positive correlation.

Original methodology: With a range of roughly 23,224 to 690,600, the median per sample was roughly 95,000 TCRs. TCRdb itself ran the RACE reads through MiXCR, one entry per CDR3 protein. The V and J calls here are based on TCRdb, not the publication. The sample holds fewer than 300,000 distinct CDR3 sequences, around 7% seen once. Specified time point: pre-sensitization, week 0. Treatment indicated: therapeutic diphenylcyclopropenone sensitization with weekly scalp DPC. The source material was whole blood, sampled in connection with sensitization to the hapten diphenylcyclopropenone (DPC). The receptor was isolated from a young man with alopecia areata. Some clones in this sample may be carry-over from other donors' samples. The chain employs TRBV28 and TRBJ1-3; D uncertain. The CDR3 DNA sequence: TGTGCCAGCATCCCAAGTCTGATCTCTGGAAACACCATATATTTT. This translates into CASIPSLISGNTIYF.